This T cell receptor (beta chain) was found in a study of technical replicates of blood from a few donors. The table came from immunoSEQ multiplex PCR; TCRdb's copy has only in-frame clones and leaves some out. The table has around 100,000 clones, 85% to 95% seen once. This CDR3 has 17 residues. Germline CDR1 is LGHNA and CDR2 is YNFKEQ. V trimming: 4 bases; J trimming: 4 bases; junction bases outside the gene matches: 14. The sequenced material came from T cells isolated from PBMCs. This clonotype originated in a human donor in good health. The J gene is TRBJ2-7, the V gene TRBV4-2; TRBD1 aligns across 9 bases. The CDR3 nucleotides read TGTGCCAGCAGCCGAGATTTACCGGGACAGGGACCGTACGAGCAGTACTTC. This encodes CASSRDLPGQGPYEQYF.